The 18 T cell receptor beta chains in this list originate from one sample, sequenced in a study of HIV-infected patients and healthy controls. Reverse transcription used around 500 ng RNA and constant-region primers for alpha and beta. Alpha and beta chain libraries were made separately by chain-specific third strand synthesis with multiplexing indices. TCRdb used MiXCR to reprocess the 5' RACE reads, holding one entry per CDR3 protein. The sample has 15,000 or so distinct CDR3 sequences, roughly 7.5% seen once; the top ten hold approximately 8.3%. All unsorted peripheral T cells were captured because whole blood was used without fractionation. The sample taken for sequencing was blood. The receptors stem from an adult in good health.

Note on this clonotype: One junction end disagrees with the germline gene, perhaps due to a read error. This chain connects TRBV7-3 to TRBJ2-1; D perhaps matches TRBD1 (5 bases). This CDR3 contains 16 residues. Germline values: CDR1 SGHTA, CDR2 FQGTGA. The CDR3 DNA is TGTGCCAGCAGCTTGGTTGGGGCAAGCTCCTACAATGGGCAGTTCTTC. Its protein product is CASSLVGASSYNGQFF.

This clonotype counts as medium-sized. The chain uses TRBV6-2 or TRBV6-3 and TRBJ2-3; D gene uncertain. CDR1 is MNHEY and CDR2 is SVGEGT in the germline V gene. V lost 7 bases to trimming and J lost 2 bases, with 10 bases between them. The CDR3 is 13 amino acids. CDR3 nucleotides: TGTGCCAGCAATGAGGAGAACACAGATACGCAGTATTTT. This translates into CASNEENTDTQYF.

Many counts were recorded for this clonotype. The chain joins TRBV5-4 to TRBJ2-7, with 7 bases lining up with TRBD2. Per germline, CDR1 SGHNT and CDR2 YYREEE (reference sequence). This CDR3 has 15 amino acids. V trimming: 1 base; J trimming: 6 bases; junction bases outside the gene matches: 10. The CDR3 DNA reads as TGTGCCAGCAGCTTGACGGCGGGAGTGCCGGGCGAGCAGTACTTC. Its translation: CASSLTAGVPGEQYF. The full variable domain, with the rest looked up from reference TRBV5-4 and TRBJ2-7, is ETGVTQSPTHLIKTRGQQVTLRCSSQSGHNTVSWYQQALGQGPQFIFQYYREEENGRGNFPPRFSGLQFPNYSSELNVNALELDDSALYLCASSLTAGVPGEQYFGPGTRLTVT.

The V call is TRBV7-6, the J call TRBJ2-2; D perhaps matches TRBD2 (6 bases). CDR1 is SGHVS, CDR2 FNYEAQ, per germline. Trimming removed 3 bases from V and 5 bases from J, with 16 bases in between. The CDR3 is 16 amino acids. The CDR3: CASSFWSGELTGELFF. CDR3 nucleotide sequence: TGTGCCAGCAGCTTTTGGTCGGGGGAATTAACCGGGGAGCTGTTTTTT.

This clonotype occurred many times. The CDR3 DNA follows: TGTGCCAGCAGCAAAAGCGGGCGTATAAACATTCAGTACTTC. It translates to CASSKSGRINIQYF. The chain uses TRBV5-6 and TRBJ2-4; possible D gene TRBD2, 6 bases. V was clipped by 4 bases and J by 6 bases, with 14 bases between them. Looked up from germline, CDR1 is SGHDT and CDR2 is YYEEEE. This CDR3 has 14 amino acids. The full variable domain, rest sourced from reference TRBV5-6 and TRBJ2-4, is DAGVTQSPTHLIKTRGQQVTLRCSPKSGHDTVSWYQQALGQGPQFIFQYYEEEERQRGNFPDRFSGHQFPNYSSELNVNALLLGDSALYLCASSKSGRINIQYFGAGTRLSVL.

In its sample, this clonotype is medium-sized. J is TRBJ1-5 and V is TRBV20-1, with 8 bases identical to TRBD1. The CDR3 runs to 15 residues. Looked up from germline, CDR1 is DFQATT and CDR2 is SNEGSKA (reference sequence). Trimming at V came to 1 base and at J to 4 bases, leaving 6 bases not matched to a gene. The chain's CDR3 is CSARAPGGENQPQHF. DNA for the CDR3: TGCAGTGCTAGAGCCCCAGGGGGCGAAAATCAGCCCCAGCATTTT.

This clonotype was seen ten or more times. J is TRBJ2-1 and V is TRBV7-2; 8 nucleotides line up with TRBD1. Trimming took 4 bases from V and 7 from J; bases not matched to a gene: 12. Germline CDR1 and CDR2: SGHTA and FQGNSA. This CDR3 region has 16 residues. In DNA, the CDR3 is TGTGCCAGCAGCTCGTGGACAGGGAGGAGTAGTAATGAGCAGTTCTTC. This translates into CASSSWTGRSSNEQFF.

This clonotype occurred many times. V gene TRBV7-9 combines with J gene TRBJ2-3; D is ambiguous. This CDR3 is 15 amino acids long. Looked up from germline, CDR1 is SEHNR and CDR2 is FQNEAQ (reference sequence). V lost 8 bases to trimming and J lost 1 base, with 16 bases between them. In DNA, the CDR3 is TGTGCCAGCCAGGCCCTTCCTCAGGGCACAGATACGCAGTATTTT. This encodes CASQALPQGTDTQYF.

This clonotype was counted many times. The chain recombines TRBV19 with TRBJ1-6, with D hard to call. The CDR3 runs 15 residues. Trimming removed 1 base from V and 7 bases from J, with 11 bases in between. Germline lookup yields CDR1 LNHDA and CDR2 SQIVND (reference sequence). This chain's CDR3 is CASSIGAPRNSPLHF. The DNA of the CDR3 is TGTGCCAGTAGTATAGGTGCCCCCAGGAATTCACCCCTCCACTTT.

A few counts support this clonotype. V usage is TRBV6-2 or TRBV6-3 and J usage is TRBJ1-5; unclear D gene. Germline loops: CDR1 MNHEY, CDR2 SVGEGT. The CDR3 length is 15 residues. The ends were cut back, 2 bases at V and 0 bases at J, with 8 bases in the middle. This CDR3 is CASSYGVDSNQPQHF. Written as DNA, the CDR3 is TGTGCCAGCAGTTACGGGGTCGATAGCAATCAGCCCCAGCATTTT.

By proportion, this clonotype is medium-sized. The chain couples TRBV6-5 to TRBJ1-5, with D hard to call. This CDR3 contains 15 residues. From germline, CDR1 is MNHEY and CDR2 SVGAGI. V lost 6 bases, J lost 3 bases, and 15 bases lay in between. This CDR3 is CASRATSYTNQPQHF. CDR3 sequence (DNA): TGTGCCAGCAGGGCAACATCCTATACCAATCAGCCCCAGCATTTT.

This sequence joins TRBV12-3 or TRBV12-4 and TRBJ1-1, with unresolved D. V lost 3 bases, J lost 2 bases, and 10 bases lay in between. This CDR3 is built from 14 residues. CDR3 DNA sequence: TGTGCCAGCAGTTTTCTAGGGATCAACACTGAAGCTTTCTTT. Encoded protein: CASSFLGINTEAFF.

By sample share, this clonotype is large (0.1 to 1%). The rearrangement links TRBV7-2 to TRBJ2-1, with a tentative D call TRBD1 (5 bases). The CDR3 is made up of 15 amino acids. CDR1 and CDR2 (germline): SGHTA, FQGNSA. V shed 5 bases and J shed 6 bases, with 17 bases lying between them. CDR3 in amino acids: CASSQGVLYLNEQFF. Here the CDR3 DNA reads TGTGCCAGCAGCCAAGGGGTGCTGTACCTCAATGAGCAGTTCTTC.

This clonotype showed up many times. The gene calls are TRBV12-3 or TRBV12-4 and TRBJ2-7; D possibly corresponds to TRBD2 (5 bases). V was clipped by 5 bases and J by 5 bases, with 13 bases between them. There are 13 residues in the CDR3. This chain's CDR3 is CASSALALDEQYF. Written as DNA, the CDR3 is TGTGCCAGCAGTGCCCTAGCTTTGGACGAGCAGTACTTC.

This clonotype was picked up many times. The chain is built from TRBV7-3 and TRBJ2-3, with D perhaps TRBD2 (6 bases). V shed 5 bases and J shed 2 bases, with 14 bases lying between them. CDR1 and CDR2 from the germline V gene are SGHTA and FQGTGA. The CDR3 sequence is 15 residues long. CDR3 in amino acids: CASSRGLTFTDTQYF. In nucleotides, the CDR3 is TGTGCCAGCAGCCGGGGACTTACTTTCACAGATACGCAGTATTTT.

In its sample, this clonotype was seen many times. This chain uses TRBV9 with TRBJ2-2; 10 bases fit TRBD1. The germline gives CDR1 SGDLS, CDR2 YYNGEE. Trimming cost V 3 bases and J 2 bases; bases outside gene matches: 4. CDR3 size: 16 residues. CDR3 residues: CASSGGDRGNTGELFF. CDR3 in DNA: TGTGCCAGCAGCGGAGGGGACAGGGGAAACACCGGGGAGCTGTTTTTT. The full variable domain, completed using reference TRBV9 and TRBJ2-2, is DSGVTQTPKHLITATGQRVTLRCSPRSGDLSVYWYQQSLDQGLQFLIQYYNGEERAKGNILERFSAQQFPDLHSELNLSSLELGDSALYFCASSGGDRGNTGELFFGEGSRLTVL.

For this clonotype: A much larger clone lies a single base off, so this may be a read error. The CDR3 loop reads CASSIAGLAATDTQYF. CDR3 nucleotide sequence: TGTGCCAGCAGCATAGCTGGGCTAGCGGCTACAGATACGCAGTATTTT. The rearrangement uses TRBV7-9 and TRBJ2-3; 7 nucleotides line up with TRBD2. The CDR3 totals 16 residues. CDR1 is SEHNR, CDR2 FQNEAQ, per germline (reference sequence).

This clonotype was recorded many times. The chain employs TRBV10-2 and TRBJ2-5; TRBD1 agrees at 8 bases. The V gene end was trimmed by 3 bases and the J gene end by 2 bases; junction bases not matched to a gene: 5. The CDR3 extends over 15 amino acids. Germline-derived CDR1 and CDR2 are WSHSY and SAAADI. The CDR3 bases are TGCGCCAGCAGTGACAGGGGGCGCCCACAAGAGACCCAGTACTTC. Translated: CASSDRGRPQETQYF.